This T cell receptor beta chain was found in a study of response to subunit inactivated influenza vaccine. Study-wide findings and caveats: That few new T cells are recruited by each seasonal influenza vaccination was the authors' suggestion.

To note about this clonotype: The antigen is unknown.

V was pared by 7 bases and J by 0 bases, with 18 bases between. Germline lookup yields CDR1 LNHNV and CDR2 YYDKDF (reference sequence). This CDR3 comprises 17 residues. TCRdb reprocessed the RT-PCR reads via MiXCR and lists one record per CDR3 protein. The sample lists roughly 650,000 distinct CDR3 sequences; 15% to 19% were seen once. This TCR came from a man aged 50 to 59 who received an inactivated influenza vaccine. The sequencing here drew on PBMCs from blood, taken roughly 12 days after vaccination. This chain connects TRBV15 to TRBJ2-2; the D is unclear. The CDR3 sequence: CATTSPIIGSNTGELFF. The CDR3, as DNA: TGTGCCACCACATCTCCAATTATCGGATCGAACACCGGGGAGCTGTTTTTT.